This TCR beta chain appears in the sequencing data of a study of glioma-infiltrating T cells. As for this clonotype: What it binds is not known.

The germline V gene encodes CDR1 MNHEY and CDR2 SMNVEV (reference sequence). The CDR3 totals 15 residues. V was clipped by 0 bases and J by 4 bases, with 12 bases between them. Points from the study as a whole: CDR3 overlap between tissue and blood was very small.

Amplification of TCR alpha and beta CDR3 regions from RNA used iRepertoire nested multiplex PCR. Tissue mRNA or PBMC total RNA, about 95-450 ng, went into one-step reverse transcription and amplification. Each CDR3 protein gets one entry after TCRdb re-called the multiplex PCR reads with MiXCR. The sample includes some 85,000 distinct CDR3 sequences, around 23% seen only once; the top ten take about 6.6%. V and J are TRBV27 and TRBJ1-1; D is perhaps TRBD1 (5 bases). Sample: glioma tissue, nonneoplastic brain tissue, or PBMCs (not recorded which). This clonotype originated in a human donor with low-grade glioma or glioblastoma, undergoing nonglioma brain surgery, or in good health (not recorded which). In DNA, the CDR3 is TGTGCCAGCAGTTTATCCGGGACGTTGAGCACTGAAGCTTTCTTT. Residues: CASSLSGTLSTEAFF.